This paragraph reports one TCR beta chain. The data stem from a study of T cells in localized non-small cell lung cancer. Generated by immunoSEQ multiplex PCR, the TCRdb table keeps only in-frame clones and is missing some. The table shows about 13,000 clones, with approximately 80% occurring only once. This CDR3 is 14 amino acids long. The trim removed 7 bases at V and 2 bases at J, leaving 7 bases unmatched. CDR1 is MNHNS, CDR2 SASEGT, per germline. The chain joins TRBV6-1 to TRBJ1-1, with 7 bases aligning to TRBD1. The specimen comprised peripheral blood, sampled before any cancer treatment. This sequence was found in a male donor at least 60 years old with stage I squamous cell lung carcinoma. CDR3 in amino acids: CASIFTGVNTEAFF. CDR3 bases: TGTGCCAGCATTTTTACAGGGGTAAACACTGAAGCTTTCTTT.